The next 21 T cell receptor beta chains were all read from a single sample in a study of cytomegalovirus exposure and HLA in healthy donors. Use of 60 Vbeta and 13 Jbeta primers characterized the PCR. Profiling relied on immunoSEQ multiplex PCR, and the TCRdb table lists in-frame clones only, not all of them. The data contain 160,000 or so clones, around four fifths of them seen just once; the ten biggest clones take up about 1.3%. The sequencing input was PBMCs. The receptors here all came from a male donor in good health and CMV-seronegative.

The chain links TRBV6-5 to TRBJ1-1, with D hard to call. Germline CDR1 is MNHEY and CDR2 is SVGAGI. This CDR3 has 12 residues. Trimming removed 8 bases at V and 5 bases at J, with 12 bases between. The DNA for the CDR3 is TGTGCCAGCGCCAATAGATTAACTGAAGCTTTCTTT. It translates to CASANRLTEAFF.

There are a few counts of this clone. The V and J genes are TRBV5-4 and TRBJ1-1, with D tentatively TRBD1 (6 bases). Germline lookup yields CDR1 SGHNT and CDR2 YYREEE (reference sequence). V was pared by 4 bases and J by 3 bases, with 16 bases between. CDR3 length: 15 amino acids. The CDR3, as DNA: TGTGCCAGCAGCCTGAATCAGGGGCCTTACACTGAAGCTTTCTTT. As protein: CASSLNQGPYTEAFF.

The chain couples TRBV9 to TRBJ2-7; D may be TRBD2 (6 bases). CDR1 and CDR2 from the germline V gene are SGDLS and YYNGEE. The CDR3 runs 13 residues. V lost 1 base to trimming and J lost 7 bases, with 12 bases between them. In DNA form, the CDR3 reads TGTGCCAGCAGCGTAAATCTCCGGGGGGAGCAGTACTTC. The encoded protein is CASSVNLRGEQYF.

The V call is TRBV7-2, the J call TRBJ1-2; the D gene is possibly TRBD1 (6 bases). Trimming took off 5 bases at V and 4 bases at J, with 11 bases between the two ends. Germline CDR1 reads SGHTA; CDR2 reads FQGNSA. The CDR3 loop spans 13 amino acids. Here the CDR3 reads CASSPVQGYGYTF. The DNA for the CDR3 is TGTGCCAGCAGCCCAGTACAGGGCTATGGCTACACCTTC.

This clone has just one count. The rearrangement uses TRBV18 and TRBJ1-5; D is perhaps TRBD1 (6 bases). Per the germline V gene, CDR1 is KGHSH and CDR2 is LQKENI. This CDR3 has 18 amino acids. Trimming cost V 0 bases and J 2 bases, with 17 bases left between them. The CDR3 is CASSPPRGGEGRNQPQHF. The CDR3 coding sequence is TGTGCCAGCTCACCACCTAGGGGGGGCGAGGGGCGCAATCAGCCCCAGCATTTT.

The DNA of the CDR3 is TGTGCCACCAGACAGGGGATCACAGATACGCAGTATTTT. Amino acid sequence: CATRQGITDTQYF. The rearrangement links TRBV25-1 to TRBJ2-3; 8 bases are a match to TRBD1. The CDR3 consists of 13 residues. V was clipped by 10 bases and J by 2 bases; unmatched bases: 5. CDR1 and CDR2 from the germline V gene are MGHDK and SYGVNS. Drawing the rest from reference TRBV25-1 and TRBJ2-3, the complete variable domain is EADIYQTPRYLVIGTGKKITLECSQTMGHDKMYWYQQDPGMELHLIHYSYGVNSTEKGDLSSESTVSRIRTEHFPLTLESARPSHTSQYLCATRQGITDTQYFGPGTRLTVL.

This chain uses TRBV19 with TRBJ2-3, with 10 bases identical to TRBD2. In germline, CDR1 is LNHDA, CDR2 SQIVND (reference sequence). With V trimmed by 1 base and J by 1 base, 8 bases remained unmatched. This CDR3 has 18 residues. The CDR3 DNA sequence: TGTGCCAGTAGTATAGTGTGGGTCGGACTAGCGGGCACAGATACGCAGTATTTT. Translating gives CASSIVWVGLAGTDTQYF.

The sample holds one count of this clone. This rearrangement joins TRBV9 to TRBJ2-2; unclear D gene. Trimming cost V 3 bases and J 1 base, with 4 bases left between them. Germline V gene sequence: CDR1 SGDLS, CDR2 YYNGEE. This CDR3 has 13 residues. The chain's CDR3 is CASSARNTGELFF. The CDR3 DNA follows: TGTGCCAGCAGCGCCAGGAACACCGGGGAGCTGTTTTTT. Full variable domain (rest looked up from reference TRBV9 and TRBJ2-2): DSGVTQTPKHLITATGQRVTLRCSPRSGDLSVYWYQQSLDQGLQFLIQYYNGEERAKGNILERFSAQQFPDLHSELNLSSLELGDSALYFCASSARNTGELFFGEGSRLTVL.

The genes are TRBV7-3 and TRBJ2-1, with 9 nucleotides matching TRBD2. There are 15 residues in the CDR3. Trimming removed 5 bases from V and 6 bases from J; junction bases left unmatched: 8. CDR1 and CDR2 (germline): SGHTA, FQGTGA. CDR3 nucleotide sequence: TGTGCCAGCAGCCCCGGGGTAGCGGGAGCCAATGAGCAGTTCTTC. Its translation: CASSPGVAGANEQFF. Drawing the rest from reference TRBV7-3 and TRBJ2-1, the complete variable domain is GAGVSQTPSNKVTEKGKYVELRCDPISGHTALYWYRQSLGQGPEFLIYFQGTGAADDSGLPNDRFFAVRPEGSVSTLKIQRTERGDSAVYLCASSPGVAGANEQFFGPGTRLTVL.

This rearrangement joins TRBV15 to TRBJ2-1; 12 bases are shared with TRBD2. The CDR3 totals 14 residues. Germline-derived CDR1 and CDR2 are LNHNV and YYDKDF (reference sequence). The junction had 4 bases not matched to a gene; V was cut back by 5 bases and J by 8 bases. The CDR3 loop is CATSSSGRGDEQFF. The CDR3 DNA reads TGTGCCACCAGCTCTAGCGGGAGGGGCGATGAGCAGTTCTTC. The variable domain in full, with the rest retrieved from reference TRBV15 and TRBJ2-1, is DAMVIQNPRYQVTQFGKPVTLSCSQTLNHNVMYWYQQKSSQAPKLLFHYYDKDFNNEADTPDNFQSRRPNTSFCFLDIRSPGLGDTAMYLCATSSSGRGDEQFFGPGTRLTVL.

This clone was picked up a small number of times. This chain joins TRBV6-1 and TRBJ1-2, with 12 bases that match TRBD1. V lost 7 bases to trimming and J lost 7 bases; unmatched junction nucleotides: 7. There are 14 residues in the CDR3. The germline V gene encodes CDR1 MNHNS and CDR2 SASEGT. The CDR3 DNA sequence: TGTGCCAGCACCACGGGACAGGGGGCGGGTGGCTACACCTTC. Protein product: CASTTGQGAGGYTF.

V is TRBV30 and J is TRBJ1-1; no firm D call. Trimming left V 2 bases short and J 2 bases short, with 9 bases between. Germline CDR1 and CDR2: GTSNPN and SVGIG (reference sequence). This CDR3 region has 13 residues. CDR3 in DNA: TGTGCCTGGAGTCTACAGTCTAACACTGAAGCTTTCTTT. Translation: CAWSLQSNTEAFF.

This clone occurred a few times. The chain recombines TRBV28 with TRBJ2-3, with TRBD1 matching over 7 bases. This CDR3 spans 16 amino acids. J gave up 0 bases and V 6 bases, and 9 bases lay outside the gene matches. Germline V gene lookup returns CDR1 MDHEN and CDR2 SYDVKM. CDR3 sequence (DNA): TGTGCCAGCAGACGAAGACAGGGATTTAGCACAGATACGCAGTATTTT. It is translated as CASRRRQGFSTDTQYF.

This clone showed up just once. The V and J genes are TRBV19 and TRBJ1-5; possible D gene TRBD1, 6 bases. Germline lookup yields CDR1 LNHDA and CDR2 SQIVND (reference sequence). V dropped 7 bases and J dropped 1 base, with 14 bases sitting between them. The CDR3 is 15 residues long. CDR3: CASTLGRGSNQPQHF. The CDR3 DNA is TGTGCCAGTACCCTCGGCAGGGGAAGCAATCAGCCCCAGCATTTT. Drawing the rest from reference TRBV19 and TRBJ1-5, the complete variable domain is DGGITQSPKYLFRKEGQNVTLSCEQNLNHDAMYWYRQDPGQGLRLIYYSQIVNDFQKGDIAEGYSVSREKKESFPLTVTSAQKNPTAFYLCASTLGRGSNQPQHFGDGTRLSIL.

This clone has a handful of counts. The chain couples TRBV6-1 to TRBJ1-4; D might be TRBD1 (6 bases). The CDR3 totals 12 residues. CDR1 is MNHNS, CDR2 SASEGT, per germline. The V and J ends lost 8 bases and 8 bases respectively, with 12 bases between them. CDR3 DNA: TGTGCCAGCCGGGGGGGCCGAGAAAAACTGTTTTTT. Translated, it gives CASRGGREKLFF.

The table lists this clone with many counts. The chain recombines TRBV6-5 with TRBJ2-7; 7 bases fit TRBD2. The CDR3 length is 14 residues. The germline V gene encodes CDR1 MNHEY and CDR2 SVGAGI. The J segment lost 7 bases and the V segment lost 4 bases, leaving 10 bases of the junction unmatched. Here the CDR3 reads CASSSRGVAGEQYF. CDR3 nucleotide sequence: TGTGCCAGCAGTTCCCGGGGGGTGGCCGGGGAGCAGTACTTC.

This rearrangement joins TRBV28 to TRBJ1-1; D not certain. The germline V gene encodes CDR1 MDHEN and CDR2 SYDVKM. The ends were cut back, 8 bases at V and 4 bases at J, with 8 bases in the middle. The CDR3 has 11 amino acids. Written as DNA, the CDR3 is TGTGCCAGCTGCAGTGGCACTGAAGCTTTCTTT. It translates to CASCSGTEAFF.

The CDR3 sequence is CASSKRTGNGELFF. DNA for the CDR3: TGTGCCAGCAGTAAACGGACAGGGAACGGGGAGCTGTTTTTT. The chain has TRBV6-5 and TRBJ2-2; TRBD1 aligns across 8 bases. After removal of 5 bases from V and 7 bases from J, the junction contained 6 bases not matched to a gene. Per germline, CDR1 MNHEY and CDR2 SVGAGI. The CDR3 contains 14 residues.

The chain couples TRBV27 to TRBJ2-7, with 10 bases aligning to TRBD1. This CDR3 is 14 amino acids long. Per germline, CDR1 MNHEY and CDR2 SMNVEV (reference sequence). V lost 6 bases to trimming and J lost 3 bases; unmatched junction nucleotides: 5. The chain's CDR3 is CASSRDRGLYEQYF. As DNA, the CDR3 is TGTGCCAGCAGCCGGGACAGGGGACTCTACGAGCAGTACTTC.

The chain links TRBV7-9 to TRBJ2-5; no definite D call. Looked up from germline, CDR1 is SEHNR and CDR2 is FQNEAQ (reference sequence). This CDR3 is built from 14 residues. V was shortened by 2 bases and J by 5 bases, with 12 bases between the two germline ends. The DNA of the CDR3 is TGTGCCAGCAGCTTACTGCGTGGAGTGGAGACCCAGTACTTC. Protein sequence: CASSLLRGVETQYF.

The chain uses TRBV18 and TRBJ2-5, with 8 bases aligning to TRBD2. Germline V lookup: CDR1 KGHSH, CDR2 LQKENI. The CDR3 covers 15 residues. V shed 3 bases and J 11 bases; nucleotides not matched to a gene: 14. The DNA of the CDR3 is TGTGCCAGCTCACCGCCTGCGGGAGGCCCTTTGGAGCAGTACTTC. This gives the protein CASSPPAGGPLEQYF.